This T cell receptor (beta chain) was sequenced in a study of T cells after yellow fever vaccination (dated by TCRdb to the late 2010s). A note on the overall study: The SMART-Seq v4 Ultra Low Input RNA kit was used to prepare libraries from fractions with low cell numbers. Bulk TCR alpha and beta repertoires were sequenced longitudinally to track T-cell clones before and after primary and booster YFV17D yellow fever vaccination. Two healthy male donors, one aged 18 to 30 and one aged 30 to 39 years, were included in the cohort. Bulk PBMC replicates and cell subsets were isolated from blood drawn at multiple timepoints before and after both primary and secondary immunization.

This clonotype occurred a few times. What this receptor recognizes is not known. No base-level quality is on record; no much larger clone is a single base apart. Synthesis of TCR cDNA relied on 5'RACE template switching, a step that introduced a universal primer site along with unique molecular identifiers. Priming of cDNA synthesis was performed from both the TCR alpha and TCR beta constant segments. Two PCR steps were used to amplify libraries, with sample barcodes and sequencing adapters being added in the second step. Sequencing of libraries was performed on Illumina HiSeq 2500 (2x100 bp) or NovaSeq (2x150 bp). On the study's bioinformatics: Reads were demultiplexed and collapsed into UMI consensus sequences with MIGEC, and V(D)J alignment was performed with MiXCR. Vaccine-responding clonotypes were identified with edgeR using replicate PBMC samples, with FDR below 0.01 and a log2 fold change above 5 up to day 15 being required. Each bulk clonotype received a CD4 or CD8 identity based on whether the sequenced CD4 or CD8 repertoire contained that clonotype at higher abundance. The public reads were run again by TCRdb, first through fastp at Q25 and then through MiXCR, and only productive beta chains were kept. Identical CDR3 protein sequences are pooled into one entry, listed with their most common genes and DNA. In this record, the V and J calls reflect TCRdb's handling and not the investigators' own analysis. Counted in this sample were approximately 580,000 distinct CDR3 sequences; about a sixth of them appeared once. In total, the top ten clones hold roughly 17% of the sample.

The label giving this sample's treatment or condition can be read as: live attenuated yellow fever vaccine strain. Two biological replicates of bulk PBMCs were collected at each blood-draw timepoint. A standard Ficoll-Paque protocol was used to isolate PBMCs from peripheral blood. TriZol was used to extract RNA from bulk PBMCs, CD4 and CD8 fractions, and dextramer-positive and dextramer-negative fractions. Study-wide findings and limitations: Most clones expanded after primary vaccination were re-detected after the booster (almost 98% of CD4 and roughly 85% of CD8), suggesting broad memory maintenance. The study included only a couple of donors, which limits how far the findings can be generalized. A small fraction of clonotypes showed up in both the CD4 and CD8 compartments, probably as a result of convergent recombination. The secondary T-cell response was found to be weaker but faster than the primary response, with a peak reached on day 5 rather than on day 15. FACS-sorted repertoires could contain abundant contaminating clonotypes from the bulk population, so computational filtering was required.

V is pruned by 0 bases and J by 7 bases, leaving 6 bases of the junction without a gene match. CDR1 and CDR2 were assigned from the germline V gene as SGHTA and FQGNSA. The CDR3 contains 16 residues, cysteine and phenylalanine counted. Only CDR3 DNA remains: 48 bases, in frame from the first base. In this chain, TRBV7-2 is recombined with TRBJ1-4, and TRBD1 aligns with 9 junction nucleotides. This receptor was obtained from a young man who received the YFV17D yellow fever vaccine. Here the sequenced sample was PBMCs, taken 4 to 5 days after the first yellow fever vaccination. The CDR3 region: CASSLAGTGMSEKLFF. The sequenced DNA: TGTGCCAGCAGCTTAGCCGGGACAGGGATGTCTGAAAAACTGTTTTTT.